One and the same sample provided the 10 T cell receptor beta chains below, sequenced in a study of blood T cell repertoires in COVID-19. Generated by immunoSEQ multiplex PCR, the TCRdb table keeps only in-frame clones and is missing some. The data hold around 150,000 clones, with about 88% observed a single time. Specimen: PBMCs or T cells enriched from blood (not recorded which). The receptors derive from a man aged 50 or older who had recovered from COVID-19.

This sequence joins TRBV5-6 and TRBJ1-5; D not certain. Per germline, CDR1 SGHDT and CDR2 YYEEEE. The V end was cut by 0 bases, the J end by 0 bases, with 10 bases between. This CDR3 spans 16 amino acids. This CDR3 is CASSLGRTYSNQPQHF. In nucleotides, the CDR3 is TGTGCCAGCAGCTTGGGCAGGACTTATAGCAATCAGCCCCAGCATTTT.

CDR3 DNA sequence: TGTGCCAGCAGTTATCAAGATCCTAGCGGAGCCTACGAGCAGTACTTC. Its protein is CASSYQDPSGAYEQYF. The chain uses TRBV6-6 and TRBJ2-7; the match to TRBD2 covers 7 bases. There are 16 residues in the CDR3. Germline CDR1 MNHNY, CDR2 SVGAGI (reference sequence). Trimming removed 3 bases from V and 2 bases from J; junction bases left unmatched: 10.

This clone occurred once. An end of the junction does not agree with germline; a read error may underlie this. This chain uses TRBV11-3 with TRBJ2-7; 10 nucleotides line up with TRBD1. The germline V gene has CDR1 SGHNT and CDR2 YENEEA. CDR3 length: 16 residues. The CDR3 DNA is TGTGCCAGCAGCCCTAGACAGGGGGCGTCCTCCCACGAGCAGTACTTC. The encoded protein is CASSPRQGASSHEQYF.

This chain connects TRBV10-3 to TRBJ2-2, with 7 bases aligning to TRBD1. V shed 3 bases and J 4 bases; nucleotides not matched to a gene: 8. Germline CDR1 and CDR2: ENHRY and SYGVKD. This CDR3 region has 16 residues. In DNA form, the CDR3 reads TGTGCCATCAGTGAAGGTGACAGGGTTCGCACCGGGGAGCTGTTTTTT. This translates into CAISEGDRVRTGELFF.

With respect to this clone: Sequence at one end of the junction differs from germline and may be a read error. This chain connects TRBV7-8 to TRBJ2-7; TRBD1 agrees at 8 bases. The CDR3 is 13 residues long. Germline CDR1 is SGHVS and CDR2 is FQNEAQ. CDR3 residues: CASSFRQGLGTNF. Written as DNA, the CDR3 is TGTGCCAGCAGCTTCCGACAGGGGTTGGGTACGAACTTC.

This clone was seen many times. V is TRBV11-3 and J is TRBJ2-3; a weak D match, TRBD1 (5 bases). The germline V gene encodes CDR1 SGHNT and CDR2 YENEEA. Trimming removed 4 bases at V and 1 base at J, with 15 bases between. This CDR3 is built from 16 residues. CDR3 sequence reads: CASSWIAQVGTDTQYF. CDR3 nucleotides: TGTGCCAGCAGCTGGATTGCACAGGTTGGCACAGATACGCAGTATTTT.

V is TRBV4-2 and J is TRBJ1-4, with TRBD1 matching 7 bases. The germline V gene encodes CDR1 LGHNA and CDR2 YNFKEQ. The CDR3 totals 16 residues. V was pared by 1 base and J by 8 bases, with 10 bases of the junction left unmatched. CDR3 amino acids: CASSQGIRQGGEKLFF. For the CDR3, the DNA is TGTGCCAGCAGCCAAGGGATAAGGCAGGGGGGCGAAAAACTGTTTTTT.

This clone has just a few counts. V gene TRBV6-2 or TRBV6-3 combines with J gene TRBJ2-5; D perhaps matches TRBD2 (5 bases). The germline V and J ends were trimmed by 3 bases and 1 base, with 18 bases remaining between them. The CDR3 covers 17 residues. Germline V gene data show CDR1 as MNHEY and CDR2 as SVGEGT. Here the CDR3 DNA reads TGTGCCAGCAGTTATAAAACCCCTTGGAGGTTCCAAGAGACCCAGTACTTC. Protein sequence: CASSYKTPWRFQETQYF.

The chain has TRBV5-6 and TRBJ1-1; TRBD1 matches at 7 bases. V was clipped by 4 bases and J by 0 bases; unmatched bases: 6. The CDR3 consists of 15 residues. Germline CDR1 reads SGHDT; CDR2 reads YYEEEE. The CDR3 here is CASSAGQAMNTEAFF. The CDR3 DNA sequence: TGTGCCAGCAGCGCTGGACAGGCCATGAACACTGAAGCTTTCTTT. Variable domain in full (rest from reference TRBV5-6 and TRBJ1-1): DAGVTQSPTHLIKTRGQQVTLRCSPKSGHDTVSWYQQALGQGPQFIFQYYEEEERQRGNFPDRFSGHQFPNYSSELNVNALLLGDSALYLCASSAGQAMNTEAFFGQGTRLTVV.

The chain uses TRBV19 and TRBJ1-5; 7 positions match TRBD1. The length of the CDR3 is 15 residues. Germline CDR1 and CDR2: LNHDA and SQIVND (reference sequence). V gave up 1 base and J gave up 6 bases; unmatched junction bases: 6. CDR3: CASSIGQGTSQPQHF. The CDR3 coding sequence is TGTGCCAGTAGTATAGGACAGGGAACCAGTCAGCCCCAGCATTTT.